This T cell receptor beta chain was sequenced during a study of T cell repertoires in cytomegalovirus infection (dated by TCRdb to between 2018 and 2021). Study-wide context: The peptide stimulations were aimed at well-studied HLA-B-restricted epitopes as well as recently identified HLA-C-restricted CMV epitopes, whose presentation resists viral immunomodulation. Donor HLA type was relevant to the analysis, because carriage of CMV infection together with the matching HLA type was indicated by public TCR beta signatures.

Read against the paper, the sample's treatment or condition label means: in vitro stimulation with specific CMV peptide epitopes to enrich CMV-specific T cells. Overall study outcomes, separate from this receptor: The ex vivo response was dominated by HLA-C-restricted CMV-specific TCR beta clonotypes, which also provided the single most frequent clonotype in two of eight donors. Cumulative frequency of public TCR beta family members discriminated carriers of CMV infection plus the relevant HLA type in this cohort and an independent approximately 350-donor cohort.

For this clonotype: Its antigen is still unknown. Within one base of it there is no much larger clone, and no base qualities were kept.

Sequencing relied on an Illumina HiSeq 1500. TCRdb cleaned the public reads at Q25 with fastp, built clones with MiXCR and kept in-frame beta chains. Every distinct CDR3 protein forms one entry, paired with its most common genes and DNA. The sample records around 570,000 distinct CDR3 sequences, almost 40% of which are singletons. In total, the top ten clones hold 48% of the sample. Trimming at the junction amounts to 3 bases on V and 1 base on J, and the germline ends lie 10 bases apart. The CDR3, from cysteine to phenylalanine, totals 14 residues. Only the CDR3 part of the read is kept: 42 bases, read in frame from the first base. CDR1 DFQATT and CDR2 SNEGSKA were looked up in the germline V gene (reference sequence).

The rearranged segments are TRBV20-1 and TRBJ2-1; TRBD2 is a weak D gene call, 7 bases matching. Sequenced here: cultured PBMCs, sampled from culture after CMV antigen stimulation. This clonotype was sampled from a human donor in good health (CMV status not recorded). Some clones in this sample may be carry-over from other donors' samples. CDR3 loop: CSARGGASYNEQFF. At the DNA level, the sequence is TGCAGTGCTAGGGGGGGGGCTTCCTACAATGAGCAGTTCTTC.